The sequence of this T cell receptor (beta chain) was determined in a study of shared clonotypes between healthy human individuals. Germline V gene lookup returns CDR1 ENHRY and CDR2 SYGVKD. This CDR3 is built from 14 residues. V was clipped by 6 bases and J by 5 bases; unmatched bases: 4. Study-wide results and caveats: Among non-shared clonotypes, generation probabilities were lower than among those shared by all four donors.

Here immunoSEQ multiplex PCR was the method, and the copy in TCRdb shows in-frame clones only, minus some. The data contain around 700,000 clones, around 74% of them seen just once; the ten biggest clones take up roughly 1.7%. A word on this clone: The antigen is unknown.

Sequencing was done on a sample of memory CD4+ T cells sorted from blood. This sample's subset: CD45RA-negative fraction. This clonotype was sampled from a woman between 25 and 40 years old in good health. The chain links TRBV10-3 to TRBJ2-1; 10 nucleotides line up with TRBD2. CDR3 residues: CAIRASGGNNEQFF. The DNA of the CDR3 is TGTGCCATCAGGGCTAGCGGGGGAAACAATGAGCAGTTCTTC.